These 22 T cell receptor beta chains came from one sample sequenced in a study of regulatory T cells in long-lasting Graves disease. Specified time point: newly diagnosed GD, antithyroid drugs for less than 3 months. Making the TCR library involved RNA that had been extracted from PBMCs. Assembly of TCR beta libraries relied on iRepertoire HTBI primers together with Arm-PCR of CDR3 regions. MiXCR was run by TCRdb on the multiplex PCR reads, yielding one entry per CDR3 protein. The sample has approximately 440,000 distinct CDR3 sequences, 15% to 20% seen once. The sample was also linked to a second study, of T cells in Graves' hyperthyroidism and ophthalmopathy.

The source was peripheral blood mononuclear cells (PBMCs), collected at new diagnosis, from a patient treated with antithyroid drugs. The receptors originated from a man between 35 and 55 years old with Graves disease.

This clonotype has only a few counts. Sequence at one end of the junction differs from germline and may be a read error. V gene TRBV7-3 combines with J gene TRBJ2-3, with D tentatively TRBD2 (6 bases). CDR3 size: 15 residues. Looked up from germline, CDR1 is SGHTA and CDR2 is FQGTGA. CDR3 amino acids: CAGSSGLGGTDTQYF. CDR3 in DNA: TGTGCCGGCAGCTCGGGACTGGGGGGCACAGATACGCAGTATTTT.

This clonotype was seen more than once but under ten times. V is TRBV27 and J is TRBJ2-7; D tentatively fits TRBD1 or TRBD2 (6 bases each). The CDR3 totals 15 residues. V lost 6 bases and J 4 bases, leaving 19 bases between the germline ends. Germline V gives CDR1 MNHEY, CDR2 SMNVEV (reference sequence). The CDR3 DNA reads TGTGCCAGCAGCCCCCGGGGGCGCGGTGGTTACGAGCAGTACTTC. Its translation is CASSPRGRGGYEQYF.

The table lists this clonotype with a few counts. The CDR3 sequence is CASSLRRQGGTDTQYF. CDR3 nucleotide sequence: TGTGCCAGCAGCCTCCGCCGACAGGGGGGCACAGATACGCAGTATTTT. The chain uses TRBV11-2 and TRBJ2-3, with 9 bases matching TRBD1. Per germline, CDR1 SGHAT and CDR2 FQNNGV. CDR3 length: 16 residues. The trim removed 5 bases at V and 1 base at J, leaving 7 bases unmatched.

The rearrangement uses TRBV15 and TRBJ2-7; 9 bases match TRBD1. The J call may be faulty, since TRBJ1-2 better matches the DNA end. In germline, CDR1 is LNHNV, CDR2 YYDKDF (reference sequence). CDR3 length: 14 amino acids. CDR3 residues: CATSRADRGDGYTF. DNA of the CDR3: TGTGCCACCAGCAGGGCGGACAGGGGCGATGGCTACACCTTC.

This chain's CDR3 is CASSPLRDDTQYF. CDR3 in DNA: TGTGCCAGCTCACCATTGAGGGATGATACGCAGTATTTT. The V call is TRBV18, the J call TRBJ2-3; perhaps TRBD2 as D (5 bases). V shed 2 bases and J shed 6 bases, with 9 bases lying between them. This CDR3 has 13 residues. Germline CDR1 and CDR2: KGHSH and LQKENI.

A note on this clonotype: A much larger clone lies one base from this, so it may be a read error. V and J are TRBV12-3 or TRBV12-4 and TRBJ2-1; TRBD1 agrees at 8 bases. The CDR3 runs to 15 residues. Unmatched junction bases numbered 4, after V lost 6 bases and J lost 0 bases. The chain's CDR3 is CASRGQESSYNEQFF. The CDR3 DNA reads as TGTGCCAGCAGGGGACAGGAGAGCTCCTACAATGAGCAGTTCTTC.

This clonotype was detected many times. This chain uses TRBV28 with TRBJ2-7; 11 bases agree with TRBD2. This CDR3 is 15 amino acids long. Germline lookup yields CDR1 MDHEN and CDR2 SYDVKM. The V gene end was trimmed by 3 bases and the J gene end by 6 bases; junction bases not matched to a gene: 7. The CDR3 DNA follows: TGTGCCAGCAGTTTTCCGACTAGCGGGAACCCCGAGCAGTACTTC. Amino acids: CASSFPTSGNPEQYF. Filled out from reference TRBV28 and TRBJ2-7, the complete variable domain reads DVKVTQSSRYLVKRTGEKVFLECVQDMDHENMFWYRQDPGLGLRLIYFSYDVKMKEKGDIPEGYSVSREKKERFSLILESASTNQTSMYLCASSFPTSGNPEQYFGPGTRLTVT.

At least ten counts were recorded for this clonotype. The rearrangement links TRBV11-3 to TRBJ2-7; D gene ambiguous. Trimming left V 4 bases short and J 2 bases short, with 12 bases between. The CDR3 covers 14 residues. The germline V gene encodes CDR1 SGHNT and CDR2 YENEEA. CDR3 DNA: TGTGCCAGCAGCTCCACCCCTGGGGCCTACGAGCAGTACTTC. It specifies CASSSTPGAYEQYF. Based on the CDR3 plus reference TRBV11-3 and TRBJ2-7, the full variable domain is EAGVVQSPRYKIIEKKQPVAFWCNPISGHNTLYWYLQNLGQGPELLIRYENEEAVDDSQLPKDRFSAERLKGVDSTLKIQPAELGDSAVYLCASSSTPGAYEQYFGPGTRLTVT.

The chain employs TRBV20-1 and TRBJ2-7; 9 bases line up with TRBD2. The CDR3 has 15 amino acids. Germline loops: CDR1 DFQATT, CDR2 SNEGSKA (reference sequence). The junction had 11 bases not matched to a gene; V was cut back by 6 bases and J by 2 bases. The chain's CDR3 is CSAPRGREGPYEQYF. CDR3 DNA: TGCAGTGCGCCGAGGGGGCGGGAGGGCCCCTACGAGCAGTACTTC.

This clonotype has ten or more counts. This sequence joins TRBV10-3 and TRBJ2-6, with 7 bases matching TRBD2. This CDR3 contains 14 residues. V lost 8 bases to trimming and J lost 1 base; unmatched junction nucleotides: 2. The germline V gene has CDR1 ENHRY and CDR2 SYGVKD. The CDR3 protein is CAIGRASGANVLTF. CDR3 coding DNA: TGTGCCATCGGGAGGGCTTCTGGGGCCAACGTCCTGACTTTC.

This clonotype was seen at least ten times. The gene calls are TRBV14 and TRBJ1-1, with no clear D. CDR3 length: 14 residues. Germline V lookup: CDR1 SGHDN, CDR2 FVKESK. V lost 4 bases, J lost 1 base, and 10 bases lay in between. This CDR3 reads CASSLLQPNTEAFF. Written as DNA, the CDR3 is TGTGCCAGCAGCCTCTTGCAGCCGAACACTGAAGCTTTCTTT.

The chain joins TRBV28 to TRBJ2-5; possibly TRBD2 for D (6 bases). V was pared by 6 bases and J by 1 base, with 12 bases between. This CDR3 spans 14 amino acids. Germline loops: CDR1 MDHEN, CDR2 SYDVKM. CDR3: CASRPPGSQETQYF. The CDR3 region has the DNA TGTGCCAGCAGGCCGCCCGGGAGCCAAGAGACCCAGTACTTC.

V and J are TRBV20-1 and TRBJ2-1; 10 bases map to TRBD2. The J call may be faulty, since TRBJ2-5 better matches the DNA end. CDR3 size: 17 residues. Germline V gives CDR1 DFQATT, CDR2 SNEGSKA (reference sequence). The CDR3, as DNA: TGCAGTGCTACCAGGGCTAGCGGGAGTCGTAGGAGGGAGACCCAGTACTTC. Encoded protein: CSATRASGSRRRETQYF.

This clonotype was detected many times. The CDR3 DNA reads as TGCAGTGCTCCCGGACAGGGGGCAGCCTACAATGAGCAGTTCTTC. This sequence encodes CSAPGQGAAYNEQFF. The rearrangement links TRBV20-1 to TRBJ2-1; 11 bases match TRBD1. The CDR3 has 15 amino acids. Germline V gene sequence: CDR1 DFQATT, CDR2 SNEGSKA (reference sequence). The trim removed 5 bases at V and 2 bases at J, leaving 5 bases unmatched.

The V call is TRBV3-1, the J call TRBJ2-1; D is undetermined. V shed 1 base and J shed 2 bases, with 15 bases lying between them. The CDR3 runs 17 residues. Germline V gives CDR1 LGHDT, CDR2 YNNKEL (reference sequence). CDR3 sequence: CASSQGLGLLPYNEQFF. The CDR3 nucleotides are TGTGCCAGCAGCCAAGGACTGGGGTTGCTCCCCTACAATGAGCAGTTCTTC.

This chain uses TRBV28 with TRBJ2-1; the match to TRBD2 covers 12 bases. V gave up 7 bases and J gave up 3 bases; unmatched junction bases: 10. This CDR3 is 17 amino acids long. Germline loops: CDR1 MDHEN, CDR2 SYDVKM. CDR3 protein: CASTPASGRAYYNEQFF. As DNA, the CDR3 is TGTGCCAGCACTCCCGCTAGCGGGAGGGCCTACTACAATGAGCAGTTCTTC.

CDR3: CASSLVGVNTDTQYF. CDR3 in DNA: TGTGCCAGCAGCTTGGTTGGGGTCAACACAGATACGCAGTATTTT. V is TRBV5-6 and J is TRBJ2-3; D remains ambiguous. Germline V CDR1 and CDR2: SGHDT, YYEEEE. This CDR3 spans 15 amino acids. The V end was cut by 0 bases, the J end by 2 bases, with 10 bases between. The complete variable domain, with remaining parts taken from reference TRBV5-6 and TRBJ2-3, reads DAGVTQSPTHLIKTRGQQVTLRCSPKSGHDTVSWYQQALGQGPQFIFQYYEEEERQRGNFPDRFSGHQFPNYSSELNVNALLLGDSALYLCASSLVGVNTDTQYFGPGTRLTVL.

The V and J genes are TRBV6-5 and TRBJ1-1; 9 bases fit TRBD1. Germline-derived CDR1 and CDR2 are MNHEY and SVGAGI. The CDR3 runs 15 residues. J gave up 7 bases and V 0 bases, and 6 bases lay outside the gene matches. CDR3 sequence (DNA): TGTGCCAGCAGTTACTCGGACAGGGGCGCGTTTGAAGCTTTCTTT. Residues: CASSYSDRGAFEAFF.

This clonotype appeared once. One base away lies a much larger clone, so this may be a sequencing read error. CDR3 sequence (DNA): TGTGCCAGCAGCTTCCGGGACGGACAGATCTCTGGGGCCAACGTCCTGGCTTTC. Its protein is CASSFRDGQISGANVLAF. This chain links TRBV11-2 with TRBJ2-6, with D perhaps TRBD1 (6 bases). Germline V gene sequence: CDR1 SGHAT, CDR2 FQNNGV. The CDR3 consists of 18 residues.

This chain uses TRBV27 with TRBJ1-5; D gene ambiguous. Trimming cost V 6 bases and J 0 bases, with 9 bases left between them. This CDR3 spans 14 amino acids. Germline V gene lookup returns CDR1 MNHEY and CDR2 SMNVEV (reference sequence). This CDR3 reads CASRSVYSNQPQHF. In DNA form, the CDR3 reads TGTGCCAGCAGGTCGGTCTATAGCAATCAGCCCCAGCATTTT.

This clonotype came up many times. V usage is TRBV7-9 and J usage is TRBJ1-4; D gene unclear. CDR1 SEHNR and CDR2 FQNEAQ come from the germline V gene (reference sequence). The V end lost 4 bases, the J end lost 5 bases, and 5 bases lay between the germline ends. CDR3 length: 12 residues. This CDR3 is CASSSPNEKLFF. The CDR3 DNA sequence: TGTGCCAGCAGCTCACCCAATGAAAAACTGTTTTTT.

The V gene is TRBV9, the J gene TRBJ2-7; D gene uncertain. Looked up from germline, CDR1 is SGDLS and CDR2 is YYNGEE. The germline V and J ends were trimmed by 0 bases and 5 bases, with 9 bases remaining between them. The CDR3 covers 13 residues. The CDR3 here is CASSVANGDEQYF. CDR3 nucleotides: TGTGCCAGCAGCGTAGCTAACGGCGACGAGCAGTACTTC.